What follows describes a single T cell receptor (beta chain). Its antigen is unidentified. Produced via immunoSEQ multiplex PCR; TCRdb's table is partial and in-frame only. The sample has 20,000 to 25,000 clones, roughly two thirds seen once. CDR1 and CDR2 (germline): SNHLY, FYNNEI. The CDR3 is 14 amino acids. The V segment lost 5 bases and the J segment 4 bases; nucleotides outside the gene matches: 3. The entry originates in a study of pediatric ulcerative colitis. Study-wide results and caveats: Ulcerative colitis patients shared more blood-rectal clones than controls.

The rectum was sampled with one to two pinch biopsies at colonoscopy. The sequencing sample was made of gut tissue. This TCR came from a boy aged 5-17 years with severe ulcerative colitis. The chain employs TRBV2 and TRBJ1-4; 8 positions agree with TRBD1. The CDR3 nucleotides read TGTGCCAGCAGTTTCGACAGGGGTAATGAAAAACTGTTTTTT. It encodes CASSFDRGNEKLFF. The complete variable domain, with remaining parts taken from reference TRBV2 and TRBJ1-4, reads EPEVTQTPSHQVTQMGQEVILRCVPISNHLYFYWYRQILGQKVEFLVSFYNNEISEKSEIFDDQFSVERPDGSNFTLKIRSTKLEDSAMYFCASSFDRGNEKLFFGSGTQLSVL.